Sequencing of this T cell receptor beta chain was carried out in a study of T cell repertoires in cytomegalovirus infection. Overall study context: CMV infection and matching HLA type were both indicated by public TCR beta signatures.

Overall study results and limits: The response measured ex vivo was dominated by TCR beta clonotypes (HLA-C-restricted and CMV-specific).

Per the germline V gene, CDR1 is MNHNS and CDR2 is SASEGT. After removal of 5 bases from V and 3 bases from J, the junction contained 3 bases not matched to a gene. CDR3 length: 13 residues. TCRdb re-derived calls from the reads in MiXCR, one entry per CDR3 protein. The sample lists about 360,000 distinct CDR3 sequences, over 15% occurring once. This clonotype was seen repeatedly, ten times or more. Its antigen is undetermined. Sequencing was performed on PBMCs. The TCR originated in a human donor in good health (CMV status not recorded). Some clones in this sample may be carry-over from other donors' samples. This chain uses TRBV6-1 with TRBJ1-1, with 7 positions matching TRBD1. CDR3: CASSRQGDTEAFF. CDR3 nucleotide sequence: TGTGCCAGCAGTAGACAGGGTGACACTGAAGCTTTCTTT.